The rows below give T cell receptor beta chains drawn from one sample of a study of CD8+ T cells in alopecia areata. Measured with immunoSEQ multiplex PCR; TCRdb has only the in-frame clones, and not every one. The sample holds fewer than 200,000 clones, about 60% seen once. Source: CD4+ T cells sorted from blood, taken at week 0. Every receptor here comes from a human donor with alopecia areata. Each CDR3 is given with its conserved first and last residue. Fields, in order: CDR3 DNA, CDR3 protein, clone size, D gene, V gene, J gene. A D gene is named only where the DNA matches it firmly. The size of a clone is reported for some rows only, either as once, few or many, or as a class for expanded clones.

DNA: TGTGCCAGCTCACCAGTCGGCTCGAACACTGAAGCTTTCTTT; CDR3: CASSPVGSNTEAFF; size: NA; D: NA; V: TRBV18; J: TRBJ1-1
DNA: TGTGCCTGGGGAGAGTATTACACTGAAGCTTTCTTT; CDR3: CAWGEYYTEAFF; size: NA; D: NA; V: TRBV30; J: TRBJ1-1
DNA: TGCGCCAGCAGCTTGGTGAGGACTAGCGGGGGCCGGAACACCGGGGAGCTGTTTTTT; CDR3: CASSLVRTSGGRNTGELFF; size: NA; D: TRBD2; V: TRBV5-1; J: TRBJ2-2
DNA: TGCGCCAGCAGCCCCCAAGGACAGGGGTATGGCTACACCTTC; CDR3: CASSPQGQGYGYTF; size: NA; D: TRBD1; V: TRBV5-1; J: TRBJ1-2
DNA: TGTGCCAGCAGCTTCGCCAGGGATGCCGGGGAGCTGTTTTTT; CDR3: CASSFARDAGELFF; size: NA; D: NA; V: TRBV5-6; J: TRBJ2-2
DNA: TGCAGCGTTGAAGTTCCGAGCGGGGGACGGGAGCTGTTTTTT; CDR3: CSVEVPSGGRELFF; size: once; D: TRBD2; V: TRBV29-1; J: TRBJ2-2
DNA: TGTGCCAGCAGCTTATCAAGCTCTGGAAACACCATATATTTT; CDR3: CASSLSSSGNTIYF; size: NA; D: NA; V: TRBV11-2; J: TRBJ1-3
DNA: TGTGCCAGCAGTTCTCAGTCTGGATCCGCTGAAGCTTTCTTT; CDR3: CASSSQSGSAEAFF; size: few; D: NA; V: TRBV7-2; J: TRBJ1-1
DNA: TGTGCCAGCAGTGATCCAGACCTCGACAGGTTTCAGCCCCAGCATTTT; CDR3: CASSDPDLDRFQPQHF; size: few; D: NA; V: TRBV6-1; J: TRBJ1-5
DNA: TGCAGCGTTGAGCGCGGGGCTGGGGAGACCCAGTACTTC; CDR3: CSVERGAGETQYF; size: few; D: NA; V: TRBV29-1; J: TRBJ2-5
DNA: TGTGCCAGCAGTTACAGGCGAGGCTACGAGCAGTACTTC; CDR3: CASSYRRGYEQYF; size: NA; D: NA; V: TRBV6-5; J: TRBJ2-7
DNA: TGTGCCATCACCGAATCGGGGTTGAATGAGCAGTTCTTC; CDR3: CAITESGLNEQFF; size: NA; D: NA; V: TRBV10-3; J: TRBJ2-1
DNA: TGTGCCAGCAGCGACGACGTCGGGTGGGCCAACGTCCTGACTTTC; CDR3: CASSDDVGWANVLTF; size: NA; D: NA; V: TRBV6-5; J: TRBJ2-6
DNA: TGCGCCAGCAGCCCGAACGCACACCCCGCCTACGAGCAGTACTTC; CDR3: CASSPNAHPAYEQYF; size: NA; D: NA; V: TRBV5-1; J: TRBJ2-7
DNA: TGCAGCGTTGAATTCAGACAGAGTAACACTGAAGCTTTCTTT; CDR3: CSVEFRQSNTEAFF; size: NA; D: NA; V: TRBV29-1; J: TRBJ1-1
DNA: TGCAGCGTTGAAGTTGTCGGACTAGCTAGCACAGATACGCAGTATTTT; CDR3: CSVEVVGLASTDTQYF; size: NA; D: TRBD2; V: TRBV29-1; J: TRBJ2-3
DNA: TGCGCCAGCAGCGGGGACAGGGGGGACATTCAGTACTTC; CDR3: CASSGDRGDIQYF; size: NA; D: TRBD1; V: TRBV5-1; J: TRBJ2-4
DNA: TGTGCCACCAAAACGGGACAGAATGAAAAACTGTTTTTT; CDR3: CATKTGQNEKLFF; size: NA; D: TRBD1; V: TRBV15; J: TRBJ1-4
DNA: TGTGCCAGCAGCCCAGGTCGGGGATATCAGCCCCAGCATTTT; CDR3: CASSPGRGYQPQHF; size: NA; D: NA; V: TRBV7-9; J: TRBJ1-5